This entry lists 16 T cell receptor beta chains sequenced from one sample in a study of T cell repertoires in cytomegalovirus infection. TCRdb reprocessed the reads via MiXCR and lists one record per CDR3 protein. The sample records fewer than 400,000 distinct CDR3 sequences, about a sixth being singletons. Sequenced: PBMCs. The receptor source for this set is a human donor in good health (CMV status not recorded). Some clones in this sample may be carry-over from other donors' samples.

This clonotype occurred a few times. V gene TRBV18 combines with J gene TRBJ1-1; 7 positions match TRBD1. After removal of 6 bases from V and 4 bases from J, the junction contained 5 bases not matched to a gene. CDR3 size: 13 residues. CDR1 and CDR2 (germline): KGHSH, LQKENI. The CDR3 DNA reads as TGTGCCAGCTCCTCCAGGGGGACCACTGAAGCTTTCTTT. This encodes CASSSRGTTEAFF.

This clonotype was observed many times. The chain's CDR3 is CASSSTRGTEAFF. Here the CDR3 DNA reads TGTGCCAGCAGCTCGACCAGGGGCACTGAAGCTTTCTTT. The chain couples TRBV7-2 to TRBJ1-1; D perhaps matches TRBD1 (6 bases). CDR3 size: 13 residues. Trimming stripped 4 bases from V and 4 bases from J, with 10 bases between. The germline V gene has CDR1 SGHTA and CDR2 FQGNSA.

This clonotype showed up just a few times. This chain connects TRBV6-2 or TRBV6-3 to TRBJ2-7; 14 nucleotides line up with TRBD2. This CDR3 has 15 amino acids. The V segment lost 6 bases and the J segment 9 bases; nucleotides outside the gene matches: 10. Germline CDR1 is MNHEY and CDR2 is SVGEGT. The CDR3 DNA reads as TGTGCCAGCAGCGACCCGGGACTAGCGGGAGTGGTGCAGTACTTC. It encodes CASSDPGLAGVVQYF.

This clonotype was seen ten or more times. V usage is TRBV7-8 and J usage is TRBJ2-3; no clear D. In germline, CDR1 is SGHVS, CDR2 FQNEAQ. The CDR3 spans 14 residues. Trimming removed 0 bases at V and 3 bases at J, with 7 bases between. In DNA, the CDR3 is TGTGCCAGCAGCTTAGCGACTGGGACAGATACGCAGTATTTT. Translated: CASSLATGTDTQYF.

This clonotype showed up just a few times. This chain joins TRBV19 and TRBJ2-5, with 10 bases that match TRBD2. There are 16 residues in the CDR3. Germline V CDR1 and CDR2: LNHDA, SQIVND (reference sequence). Trimming at V came to 6 bases and at J to 2 bases, leaving 9 bases not matched to a gene. The CDR3 protein is CASSPRLAGLQETQYF. Here the CDR3 DNA reads TGTGCCAGTAGCCCAAGACTAGCGGGCCTTCAAGAGACCCAGTACTTC.

This clonotype was seen a handful of times. The chain couples TRBV27 to TRBJ2-1, with D perhaps TRBD2 (6 bases). V lost 2 bases, J lost 3 bases, and 11 bases lay in between. This CDR3 is built from 15 residues. Germline CDR1 reads MNHEY; CDR2 reads SMNVEV (reference sequence). This chain's CDR3 is CASSLGGHYYNEQFF. The DNA of the CDR3 is TGTGCCAGCAGTTTAGGAGGGCACTACTACAATGAGCAGTTCTTC.

The chain couples TRBV14 to TRBJ2-7; TRBD2 aligns across 14 bases. The CDR3 runs 16 residues. The J segment lost 3 bases and the V segment lost 4 bases, leaving 5 bases of the junction unmatched. Germline-derived CDR1 and CDR2 are SGHDN and FVKESK. The CDR3 DNA reads as TGTGCCAGCAGCCCCCGGACTAGCGGGAGGAGCTACGAGCAGTACTTC. Its protein product is CASSPRTSGRSYEQYF.

This clonotype was seen ten or more times. The rearrangement joins TRBV7-7 to TRBJ2-5; 11 nucleotides agree with TRBD2. CDR3 length equals 17 residues. Germline CDR1 SSHAT, CDR2 FNYEAQ (reference sequence). V was clipped by 2 bases and J by 4 bases; unmatched bases: 9. The CDR3 DNA is TGTGCCAGCAGCTTAATACCGACTAGCGGGACGGGAGAGACCCAGTACTTC. Encoded protein: CASSLIPTSGTGETQYF.

The J gene is TRBJ2-5, the V gene TRBV7-6, with TRBD2 matching 13 bases. Germline CDR1 is SGHVS and CDR2 is FNYEAQ. The CDR3 is 15 amino acids. The CDR3 region is CAIGTSGTDGETQYF. In nucleotides, the CDR3 is TGTGCGATAGGGACTAGCGGGACCGACGGGGAGACCCAGTACTTC.

This clonotype has a handful of counts. The chain joins TRBV6-8 to TRBJ2-2; 12 positions agree with TRBD2. V lost 10 bases to trimming and J lost 2 bases; unmatched junction nucleotides: 8. Germline CDR1 and CDR2: MNHGY and SAAAGT. The CDR3 is 16 residues long. The DNA of the CDR3 is TGTGCCACGACTCTAGCGGGAGGGCCCAACACCGGGGAGCTGTTTTTT. Encoded protein: CATTLAGGPNTGELFF.

The chain has TRBV6-6 and TRBJ2-5, with 8 bases that match TRBD1. Germline lookup yields CDR1 MNHNY and CDR2 SVGAGI (reference sequence). This CDR3 has 15 amino acids. Germline trimming cut 5 bases from V and 3 bases from J; bases unmatched to any gene: 8. The CDR3, as DNA: TGTGCCAGCAGTCCACTGGGACAGGTGAAAGAGACCCAGTACTTC. Protein: CASSPLGQVKETQYF.

The chain is built from TRBV4-1 and TRBJ1-1; D gene ambiguous. V gave up 5 bases and J gave up 2 bases, with 15 bases separating them. The CDR3 is 15 residues long. The V gene's germline CDR1 is MGHRA and CDR2 YSYEKL. The CDR3, as DNA: TGCGCCAGCAGCAGACTCTCCCGCGGTAACACTGAAGCTTTCTTT. Translation: CASSRLSRGNTEAFF.

In DNA, the CDR3 is TGCAGTGCTTACGACCCCGGGACAGGGAGTTCACCCCTCCACTTT. The encoded protein is CSAYDPGTGSSPLHF. The chain couples TRBV20-1 to TRBJ1-6; 9 bases map to TRBD1. The V segment lost 5 bases and the J segment 9 bases; nucleotides outside the gene matches: 11. Germline CDR1 DFQATT, CDR2 SNEGSKA (reference sequence). This CDR3 region has 15 residues.

There are many counts of this clonotype. The CDR3 loop reads CSARLLAGTHQSTDTQYF. CDR3 nucleotides: TGCAGTGCTCGACTCTTAGCGGGAACCCACCAAAGCACAGATACGCAGTATTTT. The chain recombines TRBV20-1 with TRBJ2-3, with TRBD2 identical over 8 bases. V shed 5 bases and J 0 bases; nucleotides not matched to a gene: 16. This CDR3 has 18 residues. Per germline, CDR1 DFQATT and CDR2 SNEGSKA (reference sequence).

This clonotype was detected only a few times. V gene TRBV7-8 combines with J gene TRBJ2-4, with D tentatively TRBD1 (6 bases). This CDR3 region has 14 residues. Germline V gene lookup returns CDR1 SGHVS and CDR2 FQNEAQ. V was shortened by 4 bases and J by 3 bases, with 10 bases between the two germline ends. The DNA for the CDR3 is TGTGCCAGCAGCTCACAGGGCGACAAAAACATTCAGTACTTC. Protein product: CASSSQGDKNIQYF. Combining the CDR3 with reference TRBV7-8 and TRBJ2-4 gives the whole variable domain GAGVSQSPRYKVAKRGQDVALRCDPISGHVSLFWYQQALGQGPEFLTYFQNEAQLDKSGLPSDRFFAERPEGSVSTLKIQRTQQEDSAVYLCASSSQGDKNIQYFGAGTRLSVL.

This chain links TRBV15 with TRBJ1-6; D perhaps matches TRBD1 (5 bases). With 4 bases removed from V and 10 bases from J, the gap between germline ends came to 20 bases. CDR3 length: 16 amino acids. Germline CDR1 is LNHNV and CDR2 is YYDKDF (reference sequence). CDR3 sequence reads: CATSKFGHESGSPLHF. For the CDR3, the DNA is TGTGCCACCAGCAAGTTCGGACATGAATCAGGATCACCCCTCCACTTT.